This T cell receptor (beta chain) originates from a study of T cell changes during pregnancy in multiple sclerosis. V was cut by 0 bases and J by 1 base, with 6 bases left in between. Germline V gene sequence: CDR1 KGHSH, CDR2 LQKENI. This CDR3 has 14 amino acids. Generated by immunoSEQ multiplex PCR, the TCRdb table keeps only in-frame clones and is missing some. Of 100,000 or so clones detected, approximately 95% appear once; the ten largest clones hold approximately 1.6%. J is TRBJ1-1 and V is TRBV18; D is unresolved. The receptor's source is a female donor in good health, enrolled as a control in a pregnancy study. Material: peripheral blood, obtained after pregnancy. CDR3 sequence (DNA): TGTGCCAGCTCACCACCGGCAGGGAACACTGAAGCTTTCTTT. Translation gives CASSPPAGNTEAFF.